The present TCR beta chain was sequenced within a study of OX40 agonist ivuxolimab in advanced cancers. As for the study in general: One hepatocellular carcinoma and two cutaneous melanoma patients partially responded.

In regard to this clone: Its antigen is not known.

V shed 1 base and J 7 bases; nucleotides not matched to a gene: 7. CDR3 length: 14 amino acids. CDR1 GTSNPN and CDR2 SVGIG come from the germline V gene (reference sequence). Libraries were prepared by immunoSEQ multiplex PCR; TCRdb keeps only in-frame clonotypes and omits some of them. The sample records tens of thousands of clones, roughly 84% being singletons. Whole-study results and caveats: At 0.1 to 3.0 mg/kg, clonal expansion of CD4+ and CD8+ blood T cells had occurred by week 6.

V gene TRBV30 combines with J gene TRBJ1-3, with 7 positions matching TRBD1. The receptor comes from an adult with an advanced solid tumor such as melanoma, head and neck, liver or kidney cancer. The material was CD4+ or CD8+ T cells sorted from blood, obtained in a trial of the OX40 agonist ivuxolimab. The CDR3 nucleotides read TGTGCCTGGAGTGAAGGGGGCAGGGGGAACACCATATATTTT. Protein sequence: CAWSEGGRGNTIYF.